This TCR beta chain was found in a study of cytomegalovirus exposure and HLA in healthy donors. Findings of the study overall: For most TCR sequences rarity was the rule, although some public TCRs occurred in many donors. TCR beta chains numbering some 160 were designated cytomegalovirus-associated. In vitro, a few CMV-associated chains proved specific for CMV antigens.

Repertoires were generated with immunoSEQ multiplex PCR, while TCRdb's copy carries only in-frame clones and drops some. Of hundreds of thousands of clones listed, around four fifths are singletons. The donors were members of the validation cohort, which comprised 120 subjects and was separate from the first cohort of roughly 700 subjects. A remark on this clone: Its antigen remains unknown.

Trimming cost V 5 bases and J 3 bases, with 19 bases left between them. The length of the CDR3 is 16 residues. Germline CDR1 reads LNHNV; CDR2 reads YYDKDF (reference sequence). This clonotype originated in a woman aged 18-29 years in good health and CMV-seronegative. The chain is built from TRBV15 and TRBJ1-2, with D unresolved. Material for sequencing was PBMCs. The CDR3 sequence: CATSPSNLHRDYGYTF. The CDR3 region has the DNA TGTGCCACCAGCCCATCTAACCTGCACCGGGACTATGGCTACACCTTC.